This T cell receptor beta chain was sequenced in a study of tumor and adjacent non-tumor tissue in lung cancer. Trimming cost V 1 base and J 6 bases, with 13 bases left between them. CDR3 size: 14 residues. CDR1 is DFQATT and CDR2 is SNEGSKA in the germline V gene (reference sequence). This sample's RNA came from whole unsorted tissue. Distant lung tissue was collected more than 3 cm away from the tumor edge. A modified ARM-PCR protocol with three rounds of nested PCR amplified TCRbeta. TCRdb called the multiplex PCR reads again in MiXCR, with one record for every CDR3 protein. The sample has approximately 53,000 distinct CDR3 sequences, 74% seen once; the top ten hold 20% to 30%. This clonotype was observed many times.

Source material: distant non-tumor lung tissue. This clonotype was sampled from an older woman with non-small cell lung cancer. The rearrangement joins TRBV20-1 to TRBJ2-1; D is unresolved. The DNA for the CDR3 is TGCAGTGCTAGAGCGGAAGTGGGTTTCAATGAGCAGTTCTTC. This gives the protein CSARAEVGFNEQFF.